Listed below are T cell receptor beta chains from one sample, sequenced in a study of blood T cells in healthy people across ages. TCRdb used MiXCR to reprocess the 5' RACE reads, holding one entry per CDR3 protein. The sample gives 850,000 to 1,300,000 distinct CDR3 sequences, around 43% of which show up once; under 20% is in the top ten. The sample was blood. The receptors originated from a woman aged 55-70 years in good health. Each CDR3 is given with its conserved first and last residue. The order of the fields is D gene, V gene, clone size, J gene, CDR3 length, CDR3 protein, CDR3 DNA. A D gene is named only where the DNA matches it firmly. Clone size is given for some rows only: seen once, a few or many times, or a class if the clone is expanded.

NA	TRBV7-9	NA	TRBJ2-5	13	CASSRPGAGTQYF	TGTGCCAGCAGTCGGCCGGGGGCCGGGACCCAGTACTTC
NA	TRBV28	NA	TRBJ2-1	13	CTSRDPRANEQFF	TGTACCAGCAGGGACCCTAGAGCCAATGAGCAGTTCTTC
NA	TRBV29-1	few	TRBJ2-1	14	CSVARAFGYNEQFF	TGCAGCGTTGCCAGAGCGTTTGGCTACAATGAGCAGTTCTTC
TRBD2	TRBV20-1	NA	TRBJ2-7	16	CSARPPTSVRRYEQYF	TGCAGTGCTAGGCCCCCCACTAGCGTACGGCGGTACGAGCAGTACTTC
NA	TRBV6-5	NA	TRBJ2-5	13	CASRDSSQETQYF	TGTGCCAGCAGAGACAGTTCTCAAGAGACCCAGTACTTC
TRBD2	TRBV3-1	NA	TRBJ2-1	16	CASSQDREGPRNEQFF	TGTGCCAGCAGCCAAGATCGGGAGGGACCACGCAATGAGCAGTTCTTC
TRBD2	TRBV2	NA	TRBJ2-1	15	CASRSSGRALNEQFF	TGTGCCAGCAGGAGTAGCGGGAGGGCCCTCAATGAGCAGTTCTTC
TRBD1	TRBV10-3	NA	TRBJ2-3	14	CAISEGTGVDTQYF	TGTGCCATCAGTGAGGGGACAGGGGTGGATACGCAGTATTTT
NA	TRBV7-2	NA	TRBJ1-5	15	CASTDPGLFPQPQHF	TGTGCCAGCACTGATCCGGGACTATTCCCCCAGCCCCAGCATTTT
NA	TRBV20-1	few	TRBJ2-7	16	CSASHQGKRGSYEQYF	TGCAGTGCTAGTCACCAGGGAAAGAGAGGCTCCTACGAGCAGTACTTC
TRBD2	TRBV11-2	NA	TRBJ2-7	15	CASSLVRTSGYEQYF	TGTGCCAGCAGCTTAGTGAGGACTAGCGGTTACGAGCAGTACTTC
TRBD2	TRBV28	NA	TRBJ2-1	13	CASSILAGDEQFF	TGTGCCAGCAGCATACTAGCGGGAGATGAGCAGTTCTTC
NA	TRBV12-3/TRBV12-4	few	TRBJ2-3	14	CASRSPQSTDTQYF	TGTGCCAGCAGATCGCCCCAAAGCACAGATACGCAGTATTTT
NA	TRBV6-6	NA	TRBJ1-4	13	CASKGRYNEKLFF	TGTGCCAGCAAAGGACGGTATAATGAAAAACTGTTTTTT
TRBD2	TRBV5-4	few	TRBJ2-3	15	CASSLEGLAPDTQYF	TGTGCCAGCAGCTTGGAAGGACTAGCGCCAGATACGCAGTATTTT
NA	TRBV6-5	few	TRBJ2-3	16	CASSYSGIGTYGTQYF	TGTGCCAGCAGTTACTCGGGGATCGGGACGTACGGTACGCAGTATTTT
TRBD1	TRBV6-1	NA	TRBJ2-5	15	CASSENRGHQETQYF	TGTGCCAGCAGTGAAAACAGGGGTCACCAAGAGACCCAGTACTTC
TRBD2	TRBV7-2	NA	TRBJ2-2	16	CASSLGSSGSAGELFF	TGTGCCAGCAGCTTAGGGAGTAGCGGGAGCGCCGGGGAGCTGTTTTTT
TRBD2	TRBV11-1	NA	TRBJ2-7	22	CASSHFSFRGKEPLAGIYEQYF	TGTGCCAGCAGCCATTTTTCTTTCCGAGGAAAGGAGCCACTAGCGGGAATATACGAGCAGTACTTC
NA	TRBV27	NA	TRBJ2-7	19	CASSSLLDKQGKTAYEQYF	TGTGCCAGCAGTTCCCTCCTCGACAAACAGGGAAAGACCGCCTACGAGCAGTACTTC
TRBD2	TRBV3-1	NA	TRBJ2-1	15	CASSRAAGTYNEQFF	TGTGCCAGCAGCCGTGCAGCGGGAACCTACAATGAGCAGTTCTTC
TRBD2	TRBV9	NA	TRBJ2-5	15	CAGSVSGGFQETQYF	TGTGCCGGCAGCGTCAGCGGGGGGTTCCAAGAGACCCAGTACTTC
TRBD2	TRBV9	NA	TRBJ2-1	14	CASSVGVSGKVQFF	TGTGCCAGCAGCGTAGGGGTTAGCGGGAAGGTCCAGTTCTTC
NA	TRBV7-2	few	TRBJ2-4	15	CASSLEILKTREQYF	TGTGCCAGCAGCTTAGAAATATTAAAAACTCGGGAGCAGTACTTC
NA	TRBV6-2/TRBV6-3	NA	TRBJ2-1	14	CASSSGRLGNEQFF	TGTGCCAGCAGTTCTGGCCGCCTGGGGAATGAGCAGTTCTTC
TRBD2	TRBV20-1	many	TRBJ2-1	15	CSATPLAGVGNEQFF	TGCAGTGCTACCCCACTAGCGGGAGTTGGAAATGAGCAGTTCTTC
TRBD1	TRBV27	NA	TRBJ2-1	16	CASSLWDLTGINEQFF	TGTGCCAGCAGTTTATGGGACCTGACAGGGATCAATGAGCAGTTCTTC
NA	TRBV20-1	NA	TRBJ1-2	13	CSAGRTARFGYTF	TGCAGTGCTGGCCGGACGGCTAGATTTGGCTACACCTTC
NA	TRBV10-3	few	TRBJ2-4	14	CATAREVAKNIQYF	TGTGCCACCGCCCGGGAAGTAGCCAAAAACATTCAGTACTTC
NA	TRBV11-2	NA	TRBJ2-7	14	CASSEVGRSYEQYF	TGTGCCAGCAGCGAGGTAGGGCGGTCCTACGAGCAGTACTTC
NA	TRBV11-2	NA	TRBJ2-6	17	CASSLYPAFSGANVLTF	TGTGCCAGCAGCTTATATCCAGCCTTCTCTGGGGCCAACGTCCTGACTTTC
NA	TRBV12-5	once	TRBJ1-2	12	CASGSRGDGYTF	TGTGCTAGTGGCTCGAGGGGGGATGGCTACACCTTC
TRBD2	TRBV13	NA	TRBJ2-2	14	CASSRTSRPGELFF	TGTGCCAGCAGCCGGACTAGCCGGCCCGGGGAGCTGTTTTTT
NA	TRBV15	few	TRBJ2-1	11	CATVRGFRQFF	TGTGCCACGGTAAGGGGATTCCGGCAGTTCTTC
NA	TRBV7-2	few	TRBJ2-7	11	CATLEGYEQYF	TGTGCCACTCTGGAAGGTTACGAGCAGTACTTC
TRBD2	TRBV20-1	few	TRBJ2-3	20	CSADRQFPGLAGGRTDTQYF	TGCAGTGCTGACCGCCAATTCCCGGGACTAGCGGGAGGCCGCACAGATACGCAGTATTTT
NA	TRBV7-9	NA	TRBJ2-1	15	CASSPLPRGYNEQFF	TGTGCCAGCAGCCCCTTGCCCCGGGGGTACAATGAGCAGTTCTTC
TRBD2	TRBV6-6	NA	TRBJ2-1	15	CASSPGVAGRNEQFF	TGTGCCAGCAGCCCCGGAGTAGCGGGAAGGAATGAGCAGTTCTTC
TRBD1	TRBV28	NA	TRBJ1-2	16	CASSLQFGGQGKGCTF	TGTGCCAGCAGTTTACAATTCGGAGGACAGGGGAAAGGCTGCACCTTC
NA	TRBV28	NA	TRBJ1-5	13	CASSFFVGQPQHF	TGTGCCAGCAGTTTTTTTGTCGGTCAGCCCCAGCATTTT
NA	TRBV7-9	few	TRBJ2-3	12	CASIQPTDTQYF	TGTGCCAGCATCCAACCCACAGATACGCAGTATTTT
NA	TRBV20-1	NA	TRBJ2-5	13	CSAPPAGEETQYF	TGCAGTGCCCCCCCGGCGGGTGAAGAGACCCAGTACTTC
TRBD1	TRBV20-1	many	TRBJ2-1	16	CSARDSGTGIFYEQFF	TGCAGTGCTAGAGACTCCGGGACAGGGATATTCTATGAGCAGTTCTTC
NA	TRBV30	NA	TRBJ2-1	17	CAWSLVLTSSSYNEQFF	TGTGCCTGGAGTCTCGTCCTCACTAGCTCCTCCTACAATGAGCAGTTCTTC
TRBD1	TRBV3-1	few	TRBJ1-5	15	CASSEGQGLNQPQHF	TGTGCCAGCAGCGAGGGACAGGGCCTTAATCAGCCCCAGCATTTT
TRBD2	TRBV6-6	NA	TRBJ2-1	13	CASRAKLAGEQFF	TGTGCCAGCAGGGCCAAACTAGCGGGGGAGCAGTTCTTC
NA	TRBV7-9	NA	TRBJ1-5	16	CASSPASQPSNQPQHF	TGTGCCAGCAGCCCGGCGTCACAACCGAGCAATCAGCCCCAGCATTTT
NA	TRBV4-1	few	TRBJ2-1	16	CASTDPSGNSYNEQFF	TGCGCCAGCACCGATCCCAGCGGAAACTCCTACAATGAGCAGTTCTTC
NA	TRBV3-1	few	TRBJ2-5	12	CASSQEPETQYF	TGTGCCAGCAGCCAAGAGCCGGAGACCCAGTACTTC
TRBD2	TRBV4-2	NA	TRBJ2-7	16	CASRREAGGSRYEQYF	TGTGCCAGCAGGAGGGAAGCGGGAGGGAGTAGGTATGAGCAGTACTTC
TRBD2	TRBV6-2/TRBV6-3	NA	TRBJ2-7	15	CAGSLGLAGAYEQYF	TGTGCCGGCAGCCTGGGACTAGCGGGGGCCTACGAGCAGTACTTC
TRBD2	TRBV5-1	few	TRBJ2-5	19	CASSLNPGTSGILQETQYF	TGCGCCAGCAGCTTGAACCCAGGGACTAGCGGGATCCTCCAAGAGACCCAGTACTTC
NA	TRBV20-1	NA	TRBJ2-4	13	CSAPVLAKNIQYF	TGCAGTGCCCCGGTCCTAGCCAAAAACATTCAGTACTTC
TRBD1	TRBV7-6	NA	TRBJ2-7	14	CASSSTDRGYEQYF	TGTGCCAGCAGCTCTACTGACAGGGGCTACGAGCAGTACTTC
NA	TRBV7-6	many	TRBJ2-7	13	CASSLIVGGEQYF	TGTGCCAGCAGCTTAATCGTTGGCGGAGAGCAGTACTTC